This T cell receptor beta chain came from a study of T cell responses to AZD1222 COVID-19 vaccine. The study, taken as a whole, reports: Spike-specific TCR breadth and depth both grew after two AZD1222 doses. Regions 160-218 and 743-854 dominated among vaccine-associated CD4 TCRs spanning spike.

CDR1 is SGDLS and CDR2 is YYNGEE in the germline V gene. This CDR3 has 14 residues. Between the trimmed V and J ends, which lost 3 bases and 3 bases, there was a span of 12 bases. Produced via immunoSEQ multiplex PCR; TCRdb's table is partial and in-frame only. The sample holds 75,000 to 100,000 clones; roughly nine tenths are singletons and the top ten take approximately 3.1%. Second-dose groups at about 4 or about 12 weeks were pooled. Concerning this clone itself: What it recognizes is unknown.

The clonotype originates from an adult who received the AZD1222 COVID-19 vaccine. Sequences were derived from peripheral blood, sampled 28 days after the second AZD1222 dose. J is TRBJ1-1 and V is TRBV9, with D uncertain. The CDR3 is CASSAGWAYTEAFF. CDR3 nucleotides: TGTGCCAGCAGCGCCGGGTGGGCCTACACTGAAGCTTTCTTT.